These T cell receptor beta chains were read from a single sample in a study of OX40 agonist ivuxolimab in advanced cancers. TCRdb's copy holds only in-frame clones and misses some; the assay was immunoSEQ multiplex PCR. The sample lists 95,000 to 150,000 clones, 75% to 90% occurring once. This specimen was CD4+ or CD8+ T cells sorted from blood, taken in a trial of the OX40 agonist ivuxolimab. These receptors came from an adult with an advanced solid tumor such as melanoma, head and neck, liver or kidney cancer. Both conserved end residues are part of each CDR3. D genes are given only for firm matches. Some rows have no size entry. The others give once, few or many, or a class for an expanded clone.

clone size,D gene,J gene,V gene,CDR3 protein,CDR3 DNA
.,.,TRBJ1-6,TRBV4-3,CASREMSSYNSPLHF,TGCGCCAGCAGAGAGATGAGCTCCTATAATTCACCCCTCCACTTT
.,.,TRBJ2-7,TRBV5-1,CASSSSGSYEQYF,TGCGCCAGCAGCTCATCAGGGTCCTACGAGCAGTACTTC
.,TRBD1,TRBJ1-2,TRBV11-2,CASSSPRGHGYTF,TGTGCCAGCAGCTCGCCCAGGGGGCACGGCTACACCTTC
.,TRBD1,TRBJ2-1,TRBV7-8,CASSFPGTGDNEQFF,TGTGCCAGCAGCTTCCCTGGGACAGGGGACAATGAGCAGTTCTTC
.,.,TRBJ1-5,TRBV2,CATSLGAYNQPQHF,TGTGCCACCTCACTTGGGGCCTACAATCAGCCCCAGCATTTT
.,TRBD2,TRBJ2-1,TRBV7-8,CASSLGSGQHNEQFF,TGTGCCAGCAGCTTGGGTAGCGGGCAACACAATGAGCAGTTCTTC
.,.,TRBJ1-5,TRBV7-2,CASSGRTANNQPQHF,TGTGCCAGCAGCGGTCGGACAGCTAACAATCAGCCCCAGCATTTT
.,TRBD1,TRBJ2-7,TRBV2,CASSEARQGEQYF,TGTGCCAGCAGTGAAGCGAGACAGGGAGAACAGTACTTC
.,TRBD1,TRBJ1-6,TRBV9,CASSRGTGIKLNSPLHF,TGTGCCAGCTCCCGCGGGACAGGGATTAAACTTAATTCACCCCTCCACTTT
.,.,TRBJ1-2,TRBV4-1,CASSQGLPNYGYTF,TGCGCCAGCAGCCAAGGACTACCTAACTATGGCTACACCTTC
.,.,TRBJ1-5,TRBV6-1,CASRHVQPQHF,TGTGCCAGCAGACACGTTCAGCCCCAGCATTTT
.,.,TRBJ2-3,TRBV5-1,CASNQQLGRYTDTQYF,TGCGCCAGCAACCAACAGCTGGGACGTTACACAGATACGCAGTATTTT
once,TRBD2,TRBJ2-5,TRBV11-2,CASSLDLAGGLETQYF,TGTGCCAGCAGCTTAGATCTGGCGGGGGGGCTAGAGACCCAGTACTTC
.,TRBD2,TRBJ2-7,TRBV7-6,CASSPRTSGGFYEQYF,TGTGCCAGCAGCCCCCGTACTAGCGGGGGGTTCTACGAGCAGTACTTC
.,.,TRBJ1-2,TRBV2,CASSGTEYGYTF,TGTGCCAGCAGTGGGACAGAATATGGCTACACCTTC
.,.,TRBJ2-6,TRBV29-1,CSVGPGSGANVLTF,TGCAGCGTCGGCCCAGGGTCTGGGGCCAACGTCCTGACTTTC
once,.,TRBJ2-5,TRBV25-1,CASSDLSTGTSQETQYF,TGTGCCAGCAGTGATCTTAGCACCGGGACAAGTCAAGAGACCCAGTACTTC
.,TRBD1,TRBJ2-7,TRBV6-1,CASSNRDRAYEQYF,TGTGCCAGCAGTAATCGGGACAGGGCCTACGAGCAGTACTTC
.,.,TRBJ2-1,TRBV11-2,CASSAFNRQFF,TGTGCCAGCAGCGCCTTTAATCGGCAGTTCTTC
.,TRBD2,TRBJ2-2,TRBV7-8,CASSHASTSGGITGELFF,TGTGCCAGCAGCCACGCCTCGACTAGCGGGGGTATCACCGGGGAGCTGTTTTTT
once,.,TRBJ2-1,TRBV18,CASSPSNEQFF,TGTGCCAGCTCCCCTAGCAATGAGCAGTTCTTC